The 10 T cell receptor beta chains given below trace back to one sample, sequenced in a study of CD8 T cells in ankylosing spondylitis. Study-level points and caveats: Ankylosing spondylitis blood appeared to carry a characteristic TCR beta motif of roughly eight highly homologous variants.

TCRdb re-analysed the 5' RACE reads in MiXCR, keeping a single row per CDR3 protein. The data hold over 200,000 distinct CDR3 sequences, with around 19% observed a single time. Antigens of these TCRs are unknown. The sample taken for sequencing was blood, either unsorted or a sorted T cell fraction (not recorded which). The receptors here all came from a male donor with ankylosing spondylitis.

This clonotype turned up a few times. The chain recombines TRBV20-1 with TRBJ1-5, with a tentative D call TRBD1 (5 bases). Trimming removed 4 bases from V and 0 bases from J, with 13 bases in between. Germline loops: CDR1 DFQATT, CDR2 SNEGSKA (reference sequence). This CDR3 comprises 15 residues. CDR3 protein: CSATQTADSNQPQHF. CDR3 DNA sequence: TGCAGTGCTACTCAGACAGCCGATAGCAATCAGCCCCAGCATTTT.

The chain recombines TRBV11-3 with TRBJ2-2; 8 bases are a match to TRBD2. The CDR3 contains 16 residues. V shed 5 bases, J shed 5 bases, and the junction held 10 bases outside the gene matches. Germline V gene data show CDR1 as SGHNT and CDR2 as YENEEA. The DNA of the CDR3 is TGTGCCAGCAGCCGCGGGCTAGCGGGTTATACCGGGGAGCTGTTTTTT. This encodes CASSRGLAGYTGELFF.

This clonotype has a count of ten or more. V gene TRBV20-1 combines with J gene TRBJ2-5, with a possible D match to TRBD2 (7 bases). The CDR3 is 15 amino acids. The germline CDR1 and CDR2 sequences are DFQATT and SNEGSKA (reference sequence). The V and J ends lost 0 bases and 4 bases respectively, with 15 bases between them. CDR3 region: CSARDLGGPLETQYF. The DNA of the CDR3 is TGCAGTGCTAGAGATCTGGGGGGGCCCTTAGAGACCCAGTACTTC.

This clonotype was seen more than once but under ten times. This sequence joins TRBV11-1 and TRBJ2-2; TRBD2 might be the D (5 bases). The length of the CDR3 is 20 residues. The V end was cut by 6 bases, the J end by 7 bases, with 33 bases between. Per germline, CDR1 SGHAT and CDR2 FQDESV (reference sequence). The CDR3 loop is CASRPQEVHRPPLEVGELFF. The CDR3 bases are TGTGCCAGCAGGCCCCAGGAGGTCCATCGCCCGCCGCTCGAGGTCGGGGAGCTGTTTTTT. Based on the CDR3 plus reference TRBV11-1 and TRBJ2-2, the full variable domain is EAEVAQSPRYKITEKSQAVAFWCDPISGHATLYWYRQILGQGPELLVQFQDESVVDDSQLPKDRFSAERLKGVDSTLKIQPAELGDSAMYLCASRPQEVHRPPLEVGELFFGEGSRLTVL.

The rearrangement uses TRBV6-5 and TRBJ2-1; 8 bases line up with TRBD1. V lost 2 bases and J lost 8; bases outside the gene matches: 11. CDR3 length: 16 residues. CDR1 and CDR2 from the germline V gene are MNHEY and SVGAGI. This CDR3 reads CASSYGSRQGWDEQFF. The CDR3 region has the DNA TGTGCCAGCAGTTACGGGAGCCGACAGGGGTGGGATGAGCAGTTCTTC.

The V call is TRBV27, the J call TRBJ2-3, with no clear D. From germline, CDR1 is MNHEY and CDR2 SMNVEV (reference sequence). The germline V and J ends were trimmed by 4 bases and 0 bases, with 11 bases remaining between them. The CDR3 has 15 amino acids. In DNA, the CDR3 is TGTGCCAGCAGTTCGTTCAGCCTAAGCACAGATACGCAGTATTTT. Amino acids: CASSSFSLSTDTQYF.

This clonotype was counted a few times. V is TRBV3-1 and J is TRBJ2-7; TRBD2 aligns across 7 bases. The V segment lost 7 bases and the J segment 4 bases; nucleotides outside the gene matches: 13. The V gene's germline CDR1 is LGHDT and CDR2 YNNKEL (reference sequence). The CDR3 has 15 amino acids. Here the CDR3 DNA reads TGTGCCAGCACCAGGACTAGTCCCTTCGGGTACGAGCAGTACTTC. Protein sequence: CASTRTSPFGYEQYF.

In its sample, this clonotype was seen a few times. This chain connects TRBV10-1 to TRBJ1-6, with D uncertain. The V end lost 10 bases, the J end lost 0 bases, and 13 bases lay between the germline ends. The germline V gene has CDR1 WNHNN and CDR2 SYGVQD (reference sequence). The CDR3 is 15 residues long. This CDR3 is CATRLSSSYNSPLHF. The CDR3 bases are TGCGCCACCCGGCTGTCGAGCTCCTATAATTCACCCCTCCACTTT.

This clonotype was seen more than once but under ten times. The CDR3 protein is CASSGLGARQETQYF. Here the CDR3 DNA reads TGTGCCAGCAGTGGACTCGGCGCCCGGCAAGAGACCCAGTACTTC. V usage is TRBV12-3 or TRBV12-4 and J usage is TRBJ2-5, with D maybe TRBD2 (5 bases). The germline V and J ends were trimmed by 5 bases and 2 bases, with 15 bases remaining between them. The CDR3 length is 15 residues.

The chain couples TRBV29-1 to TRBJ2-7; D could derive from TRBD1 or TRBD2 (5 bases each). This CDR3 contains 14 residues. Trimming left V 5 bases short and J 5 bases short, with 19 bases between. CDR1 is SQVTM, CDR2 ANQGSEA, per germline. CDR3 in DNA: TGCAGCGTTCTAGGGACCCGAAAGGGTAACGAGCAGTACTTC. Protein product: CSVLGTRKGNEQYF.